The rows below give T cell receptor beta chains drawn from one sample of a study of T cells after yellow fever vaccination. In TCRdb, the 5' RACE reads were re-called with MiXCR into one record per CDR3 protein. The sample includes more than 200,000 distinct CDR3 sequences, 3.6% of them seen just once. The sample was PBMCs, taken 15 days after the yellow fever booster vaccination. Receptors were obtained from a man aged 18 to 29 who received the YFV17D yellow fever vaccine. CDR3s include the opening cysteine and the closing phenylalanine or tryptophan.

j_gene: TRBJ2-7
v_gene: TRBV12-3/TRBV12-4
CDR3aa: CASSLGAGGEQYF

j_gene: TRBJ2-1
v_gene: TRBV3-1
CDR3aa: CASSQVDGGALRDEQFF

j_gene: TRBJ1-2
v_gene: TRBV6-6
CDR3aa: CASSLGRNGYTF

j_gene: TRBJ1-1
v_gene: TRBV4-1
CDR3aa: CASSQEGTGALNTEAFF

j_gene: TRBJ2-3
v_gene: TRBV5-5
CDR3aa: CASSLAGSTDTQYF

j_gene: TRBJ2-2
v_gene: TRBV3-1
CDR3aa: CASSQGSGGGTGELFF

j_gene: TRBJ2-2
v_gene: TRBV11-1
CDR3aa: CASSSWGGSGELFF

j_gene: TRBJ1-6
v_gene: TRBV12-3/TRBV12-4
CDR3aa: CASSPREYNSPLHF

j_gene: TRBJ2-1
v_gene: TRBV3-1
CDR3aa: CASSLGRQGYEQFF

j_gene: TRBJ2-7
v_gene: TRBV6-5
CDR3aa: CASSSDRGLLEQYF

j_gene: TRBJ1-1
v_gene: TRBV2
CDR3aa: CARRTGLGTEAFF

j_gene: TRBJ2-7
v_gene: TRBV7-2
CDR3aa: CASSLKAGTYEQYF

j_gene: TRBJ1-1
v_gene: TRBV5-1
CDR3aa: CASSYTGTGGNTEAFF

j_gene: TRBJ2-1
v_gene: TRBV6-2/TRBV6-3
CDR3aa: CASRYLAEGGHNEQFF

j_gene: TRBJ2-5
v_gene: TRBV7-2
CDR3aa: CASSQVGQGGETQYF

j_gene: TRBJ2-3
v_gene: TRBV7-3
CDR3aa: CASSFGTGVSTDTQYF

j_gene: TRBJ2-5
v_gene: TRBV27
CDR3aa: CASSTGTFRTETQYF

j_gene: TRBJ1-2
v_gene: TRBV12-3/TRBV12-4
CDR3aa: CASSLWGTGIPNYGYTF

j_gene: TRBJ1-5
v_gene: TRBV6-1
CDR3aa: CASSEGTWTLRRVNQPQHF

j_gene: TRBJ1-5
v_gene: TRBV2
CDR3aa: CASRAGGVGNQPQHF

j_gene: TRBJ2-1
v_gene: TRBV7-9
CDR3aa: CASPASGAYNEQFF

j_gene: TRBJ1-6
v_gene: TRBV7-9
CDR3aa: CASSLETWTSPLHF

j_gene: TRBJ2-4
v_gene: TRBV6-2/TRBV6-3
CDR3aa: CASSSYPFEGTPVKNIQYF

j_gene: TRBJ2-3
v_gene: TRBV4-1
CDR3aa: CASSQRRGTDTQYF

j_gene: TRBJ1-1
v_gene: TRBV20-1
CDR3aa: CSASWVIGGTEAFF

j_gene: TRBJ2-1
v_gene: TRBV6-5
CDR3aa: CASSYSLAGGNEQFF

j_gene: TRBJ1-5
v_gene: TRBV4-2
CDR3aa: CASSLAFQGSGQPQHF

j_gene: TRBJ2-2
v_gene: TRBV7-9
CDR3aa: CASIKEASTGELFF

j_gene: TRBJ2-1
v_gene: TRBV5-6
CDR3aa: CASSLAASDLGDNEQFF

j_gene: TRBJ2-2
v_gene: TRBV28
CDR3aa: CASSFPHTWGLTGELFF

j_gene: TRBJ2-7
v_gene: TRBV7-6
CDR3aa: CASSTGTYEQYF

j_gene: TRBJ2-7
v_gene: TRBV27
CDR3aa: CASSPGQGGFEQYF

j_gene: TRBJ1-1
v_gene: TRBV12-3/TRBV12-4
CDR3aa: CASSLWATNTEAFF

j_gene: TRBJ2-5
v_gene: TRBV20-1
CDR3aa: CSARDRETSEETQYF

j_gene: TRBJ2-4
v_gene: TRBV7-2
CDR3aa: CASSLDRAKNIQYF

j_gene: TRBJ2-5
v_gene: TRBV20-1
CDR3aa: CSASSSFEETQYF

j_gene: TRBJ1-1
v_gene: TRBV24-1
CDR3aa: CARIFGGGTEAFF

j_gene: TRBJ2-2
v_gene: TRBV7-2
CDR3aa: CASSLGFRANTGELFF

j_gene: TRBJ1-6
v_gene: TRBV5-4
CDR3aa: CASSLHGSSYNSPLHF

j_gene: TRBJ1-1
v_gene: TRBV7-2
CDR3aa: CASSLVGPFSFF

j_gene: TRBJ1-1
v_gene: TRBV7-9
CDR3aa: CASSLAREVTEAFF

j_gene: TRBJ2-1
v_gene: TRBV6-2/TRBV6-3
CDR3aa: CASSFSGGLYNEQFF

j_gene: TRBJ1-6
v_gene: TRBV7-3
CDR3aa: CASSFGGSYNSPLHF

j_gene: TRBJ2-7
v_gene: TRBV7-9
CDR3aa: CASSLPAGLPYEQYF

j_gene: TRBJ2-5
v_gene: TRBV5-1
CDR3aa: CASSLVPSQETQYF

j_gene: TRBJ2-3
v_gene: TRBV20-1
CDR3aa: CSAPGQGIHTQYF

j_gene: TRBJ2-3
v_gene: TRBV6-1
CDR3aa: CASSEAGTGYTDTQYF

j_gene: TRBJ2-2
v_gene: TRBV11-3
CDR3aa: CASSLAVTGELFF

j_gene: TRBJ1-1
v_gene: TRBV7-9
CDR3aa: CASSPPRHTEAFF

j_gene: TRBJ2-3
v_gene: TRBV5-1
CDR3aa: CASSDGLAGVDTQYF

j_gene: TRBJ2-5
v_gene: TRBV24-1
CDR3aa: CATSDYRDRAGLETQYF